This T cell receptor (beta chain) derives from a study of blood T cell repertoires in COVID-19. Study details: Spain, Italy and the United States supplied samples that represented acute and convalescent COVID-19.

TCRdb keeps only in-frame clones here, not all; method: immunoSEQ multiplex PCR. The data contain 300,000 to 400,000 clones, approximately 88% of them singletons. Allocation to cohorts depended on clinical history reported by the participants. What the recovered Cohort 3 donors had was two negative PCRs, clearance, or symptom resolution. This CDR3 contains 14 residues. V was shortened by 0 bases and J by 0 bases, with 7 bases between the two germline ends. Germline V gene lookup returns CDR1 SGHRS and CDR2 YFSETQ. The rearrangement joins TRBV5-1 to TRBJ2-7; no reliable D call. The TCR originated in a man aged 60 to 75 who had recovered from COVID-19. The sequenced sample consisted of PBMCs or T cells enriched from blood (not recorded which). The CDR3 is CASSLEASSYEQYF. The DNA for the CDR3 is TGCGCCAGCAGCTTGGAGGCTAGCTCCTACGAGCAGTACTTC.